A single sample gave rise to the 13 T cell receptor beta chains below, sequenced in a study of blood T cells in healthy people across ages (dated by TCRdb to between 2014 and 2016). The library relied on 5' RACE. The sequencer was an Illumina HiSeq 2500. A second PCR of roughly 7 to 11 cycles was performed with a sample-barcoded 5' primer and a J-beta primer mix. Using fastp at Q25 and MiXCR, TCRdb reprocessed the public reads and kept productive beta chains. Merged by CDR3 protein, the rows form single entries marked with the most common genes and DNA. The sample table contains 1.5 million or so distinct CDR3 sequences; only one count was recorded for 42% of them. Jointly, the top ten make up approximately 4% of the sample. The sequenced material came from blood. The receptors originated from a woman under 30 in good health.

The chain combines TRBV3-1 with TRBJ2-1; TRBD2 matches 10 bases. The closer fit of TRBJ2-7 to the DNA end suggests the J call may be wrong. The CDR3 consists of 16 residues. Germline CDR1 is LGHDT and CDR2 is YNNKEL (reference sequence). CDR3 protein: CASSPPGTSVGDEQYF. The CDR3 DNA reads TGTGCCAGCAGCCCACCCGGGACTAGCGTGGGGGATGAGCAGTACTTC.

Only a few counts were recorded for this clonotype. CDR3 bases: TGTGCCAGCTCACCACAGGGAGCAGGGACCTACGAGCAGTACTTC. This codes for CASSPQGAGTYEQYF. The J gene is TRBJ2-7, the V gene TRBV18; either TRBD1 or TRBD2 may fit D (5 bases each). Germline V lookup: CDR1 KGHSH, CDR2 LQKENI. The CDR3 runs 15 residues. V lost 1 base to trimming and J lost 2 bases, with 12 bases between them.

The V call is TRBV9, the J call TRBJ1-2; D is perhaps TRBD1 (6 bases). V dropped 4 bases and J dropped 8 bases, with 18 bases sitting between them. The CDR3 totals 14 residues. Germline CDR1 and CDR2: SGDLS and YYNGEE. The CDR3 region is CASSPVRRGDGYTF. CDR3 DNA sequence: TGTGCCAGCAGCCCGGTGAGAAGGGGGGACGGCTACACCTTC. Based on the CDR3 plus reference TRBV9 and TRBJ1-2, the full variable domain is DSGVTQTPKHLITATGQRVTLRCSPRSGDLSVYWYQQSLDQGLQFLIQYYNGEERAKGNILERFSAQQFPDLHSELNLSSLELGDSALYFCASSPVRRGDGYTFGSGTRLTVV.

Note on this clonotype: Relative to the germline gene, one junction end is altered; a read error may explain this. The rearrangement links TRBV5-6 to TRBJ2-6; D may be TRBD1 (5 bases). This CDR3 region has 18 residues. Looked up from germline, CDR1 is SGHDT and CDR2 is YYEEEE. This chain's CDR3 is CASSIYKQVLSGTNVLTF. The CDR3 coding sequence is TGTGCCAGCAGCATATATAAACAGGTGCTCTCTGGGACCAACGTCCTGACTTTC.

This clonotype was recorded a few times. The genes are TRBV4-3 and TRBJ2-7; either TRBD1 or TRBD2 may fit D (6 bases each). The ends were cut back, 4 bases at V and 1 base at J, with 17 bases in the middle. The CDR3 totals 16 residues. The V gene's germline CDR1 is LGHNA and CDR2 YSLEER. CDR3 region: CASSLEMEGESYEQYF. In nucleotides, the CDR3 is TGCGCCAGCAGCCTGGAGATGGAGGGGGAGTCCTACGAGCAGTACTTC.

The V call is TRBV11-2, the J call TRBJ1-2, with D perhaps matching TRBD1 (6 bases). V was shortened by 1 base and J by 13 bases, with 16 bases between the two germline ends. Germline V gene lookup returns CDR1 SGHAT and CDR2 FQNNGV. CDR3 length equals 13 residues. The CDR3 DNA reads TGTGCCAGCAGCTTAGGGACAGTGTCGGTGTTCACCTTC. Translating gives CASSLGTVSVFTF.

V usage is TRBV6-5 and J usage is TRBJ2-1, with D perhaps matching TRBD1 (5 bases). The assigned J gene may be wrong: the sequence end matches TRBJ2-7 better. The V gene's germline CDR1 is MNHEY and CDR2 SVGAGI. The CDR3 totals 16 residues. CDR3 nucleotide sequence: TGTGCCAGCAGTCGGCAGGGTCCTACTTCCTACAATGAGCAGTACTTC. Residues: CASSRQGPTSYNEQYF.

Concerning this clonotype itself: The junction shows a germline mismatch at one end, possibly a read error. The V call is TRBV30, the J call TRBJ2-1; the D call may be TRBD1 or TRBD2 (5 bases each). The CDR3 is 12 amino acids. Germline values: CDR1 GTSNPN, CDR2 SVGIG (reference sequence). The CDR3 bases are TGTGCCTGGACCGGGCCGGGACGGAAGCAATTCTTC. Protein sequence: CAWTGPGRKQFF.

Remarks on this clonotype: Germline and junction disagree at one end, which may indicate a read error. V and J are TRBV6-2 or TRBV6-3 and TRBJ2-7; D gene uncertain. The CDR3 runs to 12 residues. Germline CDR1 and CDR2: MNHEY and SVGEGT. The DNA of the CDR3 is TGTGCCAGCAGCGTCGACTCCGACGAGCAGTACTTC. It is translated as CASSVDSDEQYF.

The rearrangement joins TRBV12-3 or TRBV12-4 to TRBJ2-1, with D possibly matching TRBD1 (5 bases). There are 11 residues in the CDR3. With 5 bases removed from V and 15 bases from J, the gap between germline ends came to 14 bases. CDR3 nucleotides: TGTGCCAGCAGTCACGGACCAGGGCTGTTCTTC. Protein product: CASSHGPGLFF.

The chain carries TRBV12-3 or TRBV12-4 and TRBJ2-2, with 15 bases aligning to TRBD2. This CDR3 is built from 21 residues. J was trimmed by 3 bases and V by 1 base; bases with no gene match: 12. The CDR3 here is CASSLDPGLAGGQYYTGELFF. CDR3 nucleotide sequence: TGTGCCAGCAGTTTAGACCCGGGACTAGCGGGGGGTCAATACTACACCGGGGAGCTGTTTTTT.

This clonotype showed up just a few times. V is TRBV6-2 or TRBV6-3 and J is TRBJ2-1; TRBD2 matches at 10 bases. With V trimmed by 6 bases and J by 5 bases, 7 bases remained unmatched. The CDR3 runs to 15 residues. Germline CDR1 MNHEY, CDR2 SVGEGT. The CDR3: CASRTAGGPNNEQFF. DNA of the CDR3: TGTGCCAGCAGAACAGCGGGAGGGCCCAACAATGAGCAGTTCTTC.

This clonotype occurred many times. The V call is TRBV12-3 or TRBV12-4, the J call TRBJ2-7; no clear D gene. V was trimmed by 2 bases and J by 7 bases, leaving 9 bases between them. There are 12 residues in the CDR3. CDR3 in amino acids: CASSLIGGEQYF. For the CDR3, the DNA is TGTGCCAGCAGTTTAATCGGTGGGGAGCAGTACTTC.